This TCR beta chain was sequenced during a study of T-cell reconstitution after alpha-beta-depleted transplantation in children. Preparation of the TCRbeta library was carried out with unique molecular identifiers. Each CDR3 protein gets one entry after TCRdb re-called the PCR reads with MiXCR. The sample lists about 980,000 distinct CDR3 sequences; 25% to 30% were seen once. General observations from the study: Fresh T-cell production supplied most of the T-cell counts and diversity seen one year after transplant. Several hundred rapidly expanded clones from non-depleted graft cells reportedly supplied alpha-beta T cells about two months post-transplant.

On this clonotype: Its antigen is unknown.

V lost 8 bases, J lost 0 bases, and 11 bases lay in between. The CDR3 loop spans 13 amino acids. Germline V lookup: CDR1 LNHNV, CDR2 YYDKDF (reference sequence). V gene TRBV15 combines with J gene TRBJ2-7; TRBD1 might be the D (5 bases). The sequence came from a boy in the first two years of life who had a stem cell transplant for SCID, so the T cells may come from the graft donor. The sample here was PBMCs, mostly from graft donor cells, taken 360 days after TCRalphabeta/CD19-depleted stem cell transplant. CDR3 loop: CATALGLSYEQYF. The CDR3, as DNA: TGTGCCACCGCATTGGGGCTCTCCTACGAGCAGTACTTC.